This T cell receptor (beta chain) was sequenced during a study of blood T cell repertoires in COVID-19 (dated by TCRdb to the early 2020s). Notes on the research overall: Collaborator samples came from the United States, Italy and Spain and covered acute and convalescent phases of COVID-19. The material from the prospective study consisted of cDNA or gDNA derived from T cells, B-cell-depleted T cells, or PBMCs. The dataset comprised deeply sampled blood TCRbeta repertoires from subjects exposed to, actively infected with, or recovered from COVID-19. A freely available public database, intended as a resource for researchers studying the immune response to SARS-CoV-2, is where the repertoires were released. The samples were drawn from the first 160 participants of the ongoing ImmuneRACE study and from over a thousand subjects provided by 6 global collaborators. A de-identified subject ID, COVID-19 status, age in years and sex were almost always included in the sample metadata. Where available, HLA class I and class II types were obtained from metadata supplied by the sample provider rather than from assay-based typing.

The immunoSEQ Assay, a bias-controlled multiplex PCR, was used to amplify TCRbeta CDR3 regions from genomic DNA. On the study's bioinformatics: Nucleated cell counts per sample were estimated from amplification of reference gene primers within the assay. To quantify the absolute abundance of each unique TCRbeta CDR3 rearrangement, sequence reads were collapsed and filtered. Productive Simpson clonality was computed per sample as the square root of Simpson's diversity index over productive rearrangements. TCRdb re-hosts the immuneACCESS table, in-frame sequences only. Its copies lack some clones; in the studies checked, an unresolved V gene accounts for under half of them, and the cause for the rest is not known. V and J calls and clone size are copied from that table; D and trimming were computed from the DNA. The sample data list some 45,000 clones, and around 76% of these were observed just once. Clones ranked in the top ten supply about 8.5% of the sample.

General findings and caveats noted by the study authors: Clinical and demographic metadata were provided uncurated, with the amount varying by source and participant.

CDR1 and CDR2, looked up from the germline V gene (reference sequence), are LNHDA and SQIVND. Trimming takes 5 bases from V and 6 bases from J, and the germline ends sit 10 bases apart. From cysteine to phenylalanine, the CDR3 is 13 amino acids long. Kept here is only the CDR3 DNA, which spans 39 bases and is read in frame from base 1. In this sample, this clone turned up a few times. The antigen it recognizes is unknown. Per-base qualities were not stored, and no clone one base away is much larger. Each collaborating institution followed its own protocols to collect whole blood in K2EDTA tubes. For TCRbeta analysis, collaborator samples were shipped as frozen whole blood, as isolated PBMCs, or as DNA extracted from either sample type.

The receptor chain draws on TRBV19 and TRBJ2-2, and perhaps TRBD1 as D gene, on 6 matching bases. The sequence was collected from a man between 70 and 80 years old with active or convalescent COVID-19. The source material was peripheral blood. The CDR3 amino acid sequence is: CASSYRVAGELFF. The sequenced DNA is TGTGCCAGTAGTTACAGGGTGGCCGGGGAGCTGTTTTTT.